This T cell receptor (beta chain) was recorded in a study of graft-versus-host responses after intestinal transplantation. CDR1 is SGHDT and CDR2 is YYEEEE in the germline V gene. The CDR3 runs 15 residues. The V and J ends lost 5 bases and 8 bases respectively, with 17 bases between them. Libraries were prepared by immunoSEQ multiplex PCR; TCRdb keeps only in-frame clonotypes and omits some of them. The data show roughly 89,000 clones, with around 92% seen just once and approximately 0.1% held by the top ten. Details on this clone: Its antigen is not identified.

The source is a human donor who received an intestinal transplant. This sample comprised unstimulated CD4+ T cells sorted from spleen or lymph node cells, obtained before intestinal transplant. The rearrangement joins TRBV5-6 to TRBJ1-6, with D perhaps matching TRBD1 (6 bases). In nucleotides, the CDR3 is TGTGCCAGCAGTATGGGGGCTCCCAGACATTCACCCCTCCACTTT. Translation gives CASSMGAPRHSPLHF.